The 9 T cell receptor beta chains below were found in one sample sequenced in a study of blood T cell repertoires in COVID-19. Sequenced by immunoSEQ multiplex PCR; TCRdb stores in-frame clones only, minus some. Found here are about 170,000 clones, 82% of them singletons; the top ten hold approximately 7%. Sequencing was carried out using peripheral blood. The origin of the receptors is a woman aged 40 to 50 with COVID-19, enrolled during active disease.

This clone appeared many times. The V and J genes are TRBV7-9 and TRBJ2-1, with 9 nucleotides matching TRBD2. With V trimmed by 5 bases and J by 3 bases, 5 bases remained unmatched. Germline V CDR1 and CDR2: SEHNR, FQNEAQ (reference sequence). This CDR3 contains 15 residues. CDR3 sequence reads: CASSQSGRLYNEQFF. The CDR3 nucleotides read TGTGCCAGCAGCCAGAGCGGGAGGCTCTACAATGAGCAGTTCTTC.

V is TRBV10-3 and J is TRBJ2-1; the match to TRBD2 covers 10 bases. V lost 3 bases, J lost 7 bases, and 3 bases stayed unmatched. The germline CDR1 and CDR2 sequences are ENHRY and SYGVKD. The CDR3 contains 14 residues. CDR3 bases: TGTGCCATCAGTGAAATGACTAGCGGGAATGAGCAGTTCTTC. Amino acid sequence: CAISEMTSGNEQFF.

This chain uses TRBV6-6 with TRBJ2-3, with TRBD1 matching over 11 bases. CDR3 length equals 15 residues. Trimming removed 6 bases from V and 1 base from J; junction bases left unmatched: 3. Germline V gene data show CDR1 as MNHNY and CDR2 as SVGAGI (reference sequence). CDR3: CASSPDRGRTDTQYF. CDR3 in DNA: TGTGCCAGCAGCCCGGACAGGGGGCGCACAGATACGCAGTATTTT.

This clone was detected a few times. This CDR3 is CATSRAWTGTGDTQYF. CDR3 nucleotide sequence: TGTGCCACCAGCAGGGCTTGGACAGGGACCGGGGATACGCAGTATTTT. The chain uses TRBV15 and TRBJ2-3; TRBD1 agrees at 8 bases. From germline, CDR1 is LNHNV and CDR2 YYDKDF (reference sequence). CDR3 length equals 16 residues. V lost 3 bases to trimming and J lost 6 bases; unmatched junction nucleotides: 11.

J is TRBJ2-7 and V is TRBV6-5; D not certain. V lost 5 bases and J 2 bases, leaving 10 bases between the germline ends. This CDR3 has 13 residues. Germline-derived CDR1 and CDR2 are MNHEY and SVGAGI. The CDR3 loop is CASSLNRAYEQYF. CDR3 coding DNA: TGTGCCAGCAGTCTGAACAGAGCCTACGAGCAGTACTTC.

The CDR3 is CASSWTGRTAYEQYF. The CDR3 nucleotides are TGTGCCAGCAGTTGGACCGGGAGAACGGCCTACGAGCAGTACTTC. The chain combines TRBV2 with TRBJ2-7; TRBD2 might be the D (6 bases). The CDR3 extends over 15 amino acids. V was pared by 5 bases and J by 2 bases, with 16 bases between. The V gene's germline CDR1 is SNHLY and CDR2 FYNNEI.

J is TRBJ2-7 and V is TRBV12-3 or TRBV12-4; maybe TRBD1 (5 bases). The CDR3 runs to 13 residues. V dropped 6 bases and J dropped 7 bases, with 16 bases sitting between them. The CDR3 here is CASSAAAGFEQYF. Here the CDR3 DNA reads TGTGCCAGCAGCGCGGCGGCAGGGTTTGAGCAGTACTTC.

Here the CDR3 reads CASSVGGLAGGRDTQYF. The CDR3 DNA reads TGTGCCAGCAGCGTAGGTGGACTAGCGGGGGGCCGTGATACGCAGTATTTT. The V and J genes are TRBV9 and TRBJ2-3; TRBD2 matches 14 bases. The germline V gene encodes CDR1 SGDLS and CDR2 YYNGEE. V shed 0 bases, J shed 6 bases, and the junction held 6 bases outside the gene matches. This CDR3 comprises 17 residues.

The chain carries TRBV12-2 and TRBJ2-2; the table calls TRBD2, which could not be checked here. TRBV12-2 is labeled a pseudogene. This CDR3 is built from 17 residues. CDR3 amino acids: CASRLASSGKCSGELFF. The CDR3 DNA reads TGTGCAAGTCGCTTAGCGAGTAGCGGGAAGTGTAGCGGGGAGCTGTTTTTT.